This TCR beta chain was sequenced during a study of OX40 agonist ivuxolimab in advanced cancers. CDR1 and CDR2 (germline): SGHNT, YYREEE (reference sequence). CDR3 length equals 14 residues. Trimming removed 0 bases from V and 4 bases from J; junction bases left unmatched: 3. This clone turned up a few times. Antigen: not known. Study conclusions and caveats: Clones of CD4+ and CD8+ blood T cells grew by week 6 at doses of 0.1 to 3.0 mg/kg.

Data came from immunoSEQ multiplex PCR; TCRdb stores just in-frame clones and leaves some out. In the table there are around 80,000 clones, around 90% of which are singletons. The sequenced sample was CD4+ or CD8+ T cells sorted from blood, obtained in a trial of the OX40 agonist ivuxolimab. This clonotype was sampled from an adult with an advanced solid tumor such as melanoma, head and neck, liver or kidney cancer. The chain combines TRBV5-4 with TRBJ1-2; 7 nucleotides align to TRBD1. The CDR3 sequence is CASSLEGATYGYTF. CDR3 DNA: TGTGCCAGCAGCTTGGAGGGGGCTACCTATGGCTACACCTTC.